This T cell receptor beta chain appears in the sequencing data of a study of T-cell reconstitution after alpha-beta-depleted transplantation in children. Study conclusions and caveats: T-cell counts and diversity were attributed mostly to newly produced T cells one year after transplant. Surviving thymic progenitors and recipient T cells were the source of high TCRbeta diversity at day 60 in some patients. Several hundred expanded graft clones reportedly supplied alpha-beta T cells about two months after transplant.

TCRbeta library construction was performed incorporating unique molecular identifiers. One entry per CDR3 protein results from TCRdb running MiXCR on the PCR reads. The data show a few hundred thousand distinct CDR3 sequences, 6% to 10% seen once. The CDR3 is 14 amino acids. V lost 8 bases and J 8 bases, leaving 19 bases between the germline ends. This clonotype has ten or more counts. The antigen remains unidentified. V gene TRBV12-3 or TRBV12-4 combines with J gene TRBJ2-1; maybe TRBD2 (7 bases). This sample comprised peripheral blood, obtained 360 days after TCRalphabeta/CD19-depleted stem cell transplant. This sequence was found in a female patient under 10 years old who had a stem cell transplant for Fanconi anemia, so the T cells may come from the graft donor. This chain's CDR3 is CASLDWGGGYEQFF. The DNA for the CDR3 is TGTGCCAGCTTAGATTGGGGGGGCGGATATGAGCAGTTCTTC.